This TCR beta chain is drawn from a study of CD8+ T cells in alopecia areata. About the research overall: Treated patients swallowed 5 to 10 mg of oral tofacitinib twice daily.

Sequencing used cDNA as its template, made by extracting RNA and reverse transcribing it. Libraries were prepared by immunoSEQ multiplex PCR; TCRdb keeps only in-frame clonotypes and omits some of them. This sample has approximately 140,000 clones, with roughly 50% found just once. The CDR3 has 14 amino acids. CDR1 and CDR2 from the germline V gene are SGHTA and FQGTGA. With 5 bases removed from V and 5 bases from J, the gap between germline ends came to 14 bases. The gene calls are TRBV7-3 and TRBJ2-3, with D maybe TRBD2 (5 bases). This TCR came from a human donor with alopecia areata. Sequencing was performed on CD4+ T cells sorted from blood. The DNA for the CDR3 is TGTGCCAGCAGCCAGAGGGCTGGTTTAGATACGCAGTATTTT. Residues: CASSQRAGLDTQYF.